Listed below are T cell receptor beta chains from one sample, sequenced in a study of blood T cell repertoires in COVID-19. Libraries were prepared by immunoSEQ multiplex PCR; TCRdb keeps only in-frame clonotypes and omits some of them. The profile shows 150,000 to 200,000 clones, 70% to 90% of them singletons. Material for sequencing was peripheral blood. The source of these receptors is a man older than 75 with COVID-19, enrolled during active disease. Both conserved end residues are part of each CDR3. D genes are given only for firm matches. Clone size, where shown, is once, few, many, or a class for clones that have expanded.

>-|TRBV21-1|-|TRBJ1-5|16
TGTGCCAGCAGCTGGGGACAGTTTCTTAGCAATCAGCCCCAGCATTTT
CASSWGQFLSNQPQHF
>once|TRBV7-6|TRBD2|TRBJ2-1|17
TGTGCCAGCAGCTTAGAGCGGCTAGCGGGGGGTAGGAATGAGCAGTTCTTC
CASSLERLAGGRNEQFF
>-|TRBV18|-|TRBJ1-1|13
TGTGCCAGCTCGTTCGACGGACAGAGTGAAGCTTTCTTT
CASSFDGQSEAFF
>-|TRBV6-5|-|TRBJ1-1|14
TGTGCCAGCAGTCGTACAGATACTGGAACTGAAGCTTTCTTT
CASSRTDTGTEAFF
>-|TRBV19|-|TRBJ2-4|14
TGTGCCAGTAGTATGGGACATTTAGGAAACATTCAGTACTTC
CASSMGHLGNIQYF
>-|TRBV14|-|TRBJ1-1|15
TGTGCCAGCAGCCTAGCGGGGTACATGAACACTGAAGCTTTCTTT
CASSLAGYMNTEAFF
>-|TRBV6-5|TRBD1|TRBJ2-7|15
TGTGCCAGCGGGCCCGGGACAGGGATAGTAGGTGAGCAGTACTTC
CASGPGTGIVGEQYF
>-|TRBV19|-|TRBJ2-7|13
TGTGCCAGTAGTATCGGACTACATTACGAGCAGTACTTC
CASSIGLHYEQYF
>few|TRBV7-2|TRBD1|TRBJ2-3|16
TGTGCCAGCAGCTTAGGTCCAGGGGGAAGTAGGGATACGCAGTATTTT
CASSLGPGGSRDTQYF
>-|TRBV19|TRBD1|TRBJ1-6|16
TGTGCCAGTAGTATACAAGACAGGGGAGTGAATTCACCCCTCCACTTT
CASSIQDRGVNSPLHF
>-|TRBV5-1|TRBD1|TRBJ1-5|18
TGCGCCAGCAGCCCGCGCCCTAACAGGGGAGAACGCAATCAGCCCCAGCATTTT
CASSPRPNRGERNQPQHF
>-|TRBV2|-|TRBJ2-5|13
TGTGCCAGCAGTGAAGACAGGTCAGAGACCCAGTACTTC
CASSEDRSETQYF
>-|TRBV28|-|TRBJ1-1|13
TGTGCCAGCAGTTTCGGGGGAAACACTGAAGCTTTCTTT
CASSFGGNTEAFF
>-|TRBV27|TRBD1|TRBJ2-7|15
TGTGCCAGCAGTCCGTGGACAGGGGGCCGCTACGAGCAGTACTTC
CASSPWTGGRYEQYF
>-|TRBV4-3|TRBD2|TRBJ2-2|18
TGCGCCAGCAGCCAAGAAGCTAGCGGGGGTTCGAACACCGGGGAGCTGTTTTTT
CASSQEASGGSNTGELFF
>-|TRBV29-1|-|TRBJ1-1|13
TGCAGCGGAACGGGACACCTGAACACTGAAGCTTTCTTT
CSGTGHLNTEAFF
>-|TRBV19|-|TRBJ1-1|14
TGTGCCAGTAGCAACGACAGGTTGTCCCCTGAAGCTTTCTTT
CASSNDRLSPEAFF
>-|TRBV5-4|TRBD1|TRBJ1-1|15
TGTGCCAGCAGCGAATCGACAGGGATGAACACTGAAGCTTTCTTT
CASSESTGMNTEAFF
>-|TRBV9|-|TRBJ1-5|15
TGTGCCAGCAGCGTAGGACCCGGTCGGGGTCAGCCCCAGCATTTT
CASSVGPGRGQPQHF
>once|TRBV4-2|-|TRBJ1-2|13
TGTGCCAGCAGCCAAGACAGGGAAAATGGCTACACCTTC
CASSQDRENGYTF
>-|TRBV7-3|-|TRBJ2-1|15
TGTGCCAGCAGCTTAGGTCGGGGGACCTACAATGAGCAGTTCTTC
CASSLGRGTYNEQFF
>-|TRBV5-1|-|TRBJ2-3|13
TGCGCCAGCAGCTTGGAGGGGGCAGATACGCAGTATTTT
CASSLEGADTQYF
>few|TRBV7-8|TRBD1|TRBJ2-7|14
TGTGCCAGCAGCTCAATCCAGGGGGTATACGAGCAGTACTTC
CASSSIQGVYEQYF
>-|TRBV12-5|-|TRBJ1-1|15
TGTGCTAGTGGCCCGGGACTCCCGGTTAACACTGAAGCTTTCTTT
CASGPGLPVNTEAFF
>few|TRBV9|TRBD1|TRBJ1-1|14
TGTGCCAGCAGTCGAGGACAGGGAATGCCTGAAGCTTTCTTT
CASSRGQGMPEAFF
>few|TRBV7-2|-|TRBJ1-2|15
TGTGCCAGCAGCTTAGATCAGGGTTTAGACTATGGCTACACCTTC
CASSLDQGLDYGYTF
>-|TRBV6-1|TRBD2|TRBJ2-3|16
TGTGCCAGCAGTGATCCTTTCGGGGGGGCCACAGATACGCAGTATTTT
CASSDPFGGATDTQYF